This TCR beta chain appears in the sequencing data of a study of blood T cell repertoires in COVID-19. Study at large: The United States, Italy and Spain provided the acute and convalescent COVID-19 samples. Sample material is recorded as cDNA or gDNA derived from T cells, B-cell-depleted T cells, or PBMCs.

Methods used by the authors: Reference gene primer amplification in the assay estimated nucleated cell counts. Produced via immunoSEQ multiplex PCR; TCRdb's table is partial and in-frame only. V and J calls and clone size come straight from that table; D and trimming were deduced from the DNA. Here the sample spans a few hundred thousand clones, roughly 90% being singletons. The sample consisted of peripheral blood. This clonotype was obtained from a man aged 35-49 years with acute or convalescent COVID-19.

The CDR3 reads CASTNSGTSSYEQYF. For the CDR3, the DNA is TGTGCCAGCACGAATAGCGGGACTAGCTCCTACGAGCAGTACTTC. The gene calls are TRBV28 and TRBJ2-7; 8 positions agree with TRBD2. This CDR3 spans 15 amino acids. The V segment lost 7 bases and the J segment 0 bases; nucleotides outside the gene matches: 8. Per germline, CDR1 MDHEN and CDR2 SYDVKM.